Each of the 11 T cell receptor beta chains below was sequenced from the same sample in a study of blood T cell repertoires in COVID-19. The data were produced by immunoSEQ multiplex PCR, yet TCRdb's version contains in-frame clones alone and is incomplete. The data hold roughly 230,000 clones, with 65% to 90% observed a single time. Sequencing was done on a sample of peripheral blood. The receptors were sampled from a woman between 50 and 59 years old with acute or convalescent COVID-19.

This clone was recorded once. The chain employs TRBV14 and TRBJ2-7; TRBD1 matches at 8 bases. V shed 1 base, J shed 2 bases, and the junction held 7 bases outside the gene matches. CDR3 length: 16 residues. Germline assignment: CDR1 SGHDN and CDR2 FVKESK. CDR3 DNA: TGTGCCAGCAGCCAAGGGACAGGGTATTTTGCCTACGAGCAGTACTTC. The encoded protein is CASSQGTGYFAYEQYF.

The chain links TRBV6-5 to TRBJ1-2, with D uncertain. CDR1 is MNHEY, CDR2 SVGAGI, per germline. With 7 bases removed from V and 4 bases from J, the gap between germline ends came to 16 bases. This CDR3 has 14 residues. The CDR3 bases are TGTGCCAGCATTACCTCACCGGCGGGCTATGGCTACACCTTC. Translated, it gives CASITSPAGYGYTF.

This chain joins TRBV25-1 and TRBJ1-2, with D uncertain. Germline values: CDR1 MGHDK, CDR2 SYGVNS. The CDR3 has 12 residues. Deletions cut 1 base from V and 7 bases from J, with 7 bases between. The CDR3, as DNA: TGTGCCAGCAGTGAATGGAGGGTTGGCTACACCTTC. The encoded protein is CASSEWRVGYTF.

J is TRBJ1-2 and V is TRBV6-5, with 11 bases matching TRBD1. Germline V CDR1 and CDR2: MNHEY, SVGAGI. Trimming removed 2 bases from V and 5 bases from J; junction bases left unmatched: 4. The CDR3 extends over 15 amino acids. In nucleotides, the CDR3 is TGTGCCAGCAGTTACCGAGGACAGGGGGCGTATGGCTACACCTTC. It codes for CASSYRGQGAYGYTF.

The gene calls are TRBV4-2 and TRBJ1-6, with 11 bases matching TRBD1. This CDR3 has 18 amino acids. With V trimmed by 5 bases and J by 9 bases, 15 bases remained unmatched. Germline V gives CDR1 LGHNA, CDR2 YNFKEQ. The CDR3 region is CASSFGTGGLGGGSPLHF. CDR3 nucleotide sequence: TGTGCCAGCAGCTTCGGGACAGGGGGTCTCGGGGGAGGTTCACCCCTCCACTTT.

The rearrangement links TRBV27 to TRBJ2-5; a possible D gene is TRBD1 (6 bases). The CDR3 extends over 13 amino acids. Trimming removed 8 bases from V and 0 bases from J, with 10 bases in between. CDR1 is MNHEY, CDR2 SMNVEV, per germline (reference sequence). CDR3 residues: CASGTSYQETQYF. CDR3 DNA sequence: TGTGCCAGCGGGACATCTTACCAAGAGACCCAGTACTTC.

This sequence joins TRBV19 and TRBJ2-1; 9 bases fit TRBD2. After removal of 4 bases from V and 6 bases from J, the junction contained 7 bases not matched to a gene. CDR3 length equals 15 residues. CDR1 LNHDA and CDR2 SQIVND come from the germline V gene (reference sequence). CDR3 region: CASSKAGGPRNEQFF. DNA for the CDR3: TGTGCCAGTAGTAAGGCGGGAGGGCCCCGCAATGAGCAGTTCTTC.

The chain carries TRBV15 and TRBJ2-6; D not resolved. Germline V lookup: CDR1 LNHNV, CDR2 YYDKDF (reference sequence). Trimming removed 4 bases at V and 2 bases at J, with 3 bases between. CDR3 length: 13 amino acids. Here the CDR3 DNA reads TGTGCCACCAGCAACACTGGGGCCAACGTCCTGACTTTC. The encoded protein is CATSNTGANVLTF.

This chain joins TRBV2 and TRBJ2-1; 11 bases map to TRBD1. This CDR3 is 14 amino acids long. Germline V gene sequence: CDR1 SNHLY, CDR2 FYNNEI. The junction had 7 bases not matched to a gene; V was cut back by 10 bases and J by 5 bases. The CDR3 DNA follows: TGTGCCACCGGGACAGGGGGTCCCCACAATGAGCAGTTCTTC. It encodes CATGTGGPHNEQFF.

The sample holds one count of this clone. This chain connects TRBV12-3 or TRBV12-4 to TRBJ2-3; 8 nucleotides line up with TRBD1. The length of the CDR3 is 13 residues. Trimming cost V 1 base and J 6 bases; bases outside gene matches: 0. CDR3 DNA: TGTGCCAGCAGTTTAGGACAGGGGGATACGCAGTATTTT. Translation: CASSLGQGDTQYF.

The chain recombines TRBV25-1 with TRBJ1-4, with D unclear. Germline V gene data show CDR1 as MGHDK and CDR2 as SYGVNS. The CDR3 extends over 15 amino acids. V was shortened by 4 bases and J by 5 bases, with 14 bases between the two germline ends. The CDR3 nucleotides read TGTGCCAGCAGTGCTTTGGGTGGAGGGAATGAAAAACTGTTTTTT. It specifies CASSALGGGNEKLFF.